The 29 T cell receptor beta chains reported below all come from one sample, sequenced in a study of response to subunit inactivated influenza vaccine. TCRdb ran MiXCR on the RT-PCR reads and lists one entry per CDR3 protein. The table includes approximately 530,000 distinct CDR3 sequences, 6% to 9% detected once. Sequencing was performed on PBMCs from blood, taken around 25 months after vaccination. All receptors come from a man aged 45 to 75 who received an inactivated influenza vaccine.

This clonotype was seen only a few times. The rearrangement links TRBV7-2 to TRBJ1-1; no reliable D call. The V and J ends lost 5 bases and 3 bases respectively, with 10 bases between them. This CDR3 is 13 amino acids long. CDR1 and CDR2 (germline): SGHTA, FQGNSA. This CDR3 reads CASSTHPDTEAFF. CDR3 nucleotides: TGTGCCAGCAGCACGCACCCGGACACTGAAGCTTTCTTT.

This chain links TRBV4-2 with TRBJ2-2; D perhaps matches TRBD1 (5 bases). Trimming cost V 0 bases and J 6 bases, with 17 bases left between them. In germline, CDR1 is LGHNA, CDR2 YNFKEQ. The CDR3 totals 17 residues. CDR3 DNA sequence: TGTGCCAGCAGCCAAGATTGGCAGGGTAAAAGGGCCGGGGAGCTGTTTTTT. This encodes CASSQDWQGKRAGELFF.

In this sample, this clonotype turned up a few times. CDR3 nucleotides: TGCAGCGTTGATCCGGGGGGGCAAACCGGGGAGCTGTTTTTT. This gives the protein CSVDPGGQTGELFF. The rearrangement joins TRBV29-1 to TRBJ2-2, with 8 bases that match TRBD2. Germline CDR1 SQVTM, CDR2 ANQGSEA. Unmatched junction bases numbered 5, after V lost 3 bases and J lost 5 bases. CDR3 length equals 14 residues.

Turning to this clonotype: This could be a read error, since a much larger clone is one nucleotide away. V usage is TRBV20-1 and J usage is TRBJ2-3, with TRBD1 matching 12 bases. This CDR3 has 14 residues. CDR1 is DFQATT and CDR2 is SNEGSKA in the germline V gene (reference sequence). In DNA, the CDR3 is TGCAGTGCTCTACCGGGACAGGGGGCCGATACGCGGTATTTT. Protein product: CSALPGQGADTRYF.

This clonotype came up a few times. This chain links TRBV7-2 with TRBJ2-1, with D unresolved. Germline CDR1 SGHTA, CDR2 FQGNSA. Trimming shortened V by 1 base and J by 4 bases, and 11 bases separated the two germline ends. The CDR3 consists of 15 residues. The CDR3 DNA follows: TGTGCCAGCAGCTTAGAAGGACGCATGTACAATGAGCAGTTCTTC. Encoded protein: CASSLEGRMYNEQFF. Drawing the rest from reference TRBV7-2 and TRBJ2-1, the complete variable domain is GAGVSQSPSNKVTEKGKDVELRCDPISGHTALYWYRQSLGQGLEFLIYFQGNSAPDKSGLPSDRFSAERTGGSVSTLTIQRTQQEDSAVYLCASSLEGRMYNEQFFGPGTRLTVL.

This sequence joins TRBV10-3 and TRBJ2-5, with D possibly being TRBD1 or TRBD2 (5 bases each). The germline V gene encodes CDR1 ENHRY and CDR2 SYGVKD. V lost 6 bases and J lost 5, with 10 bases in between. CDR3 length: 12 amino acids. The DNA for the CDR3 is TGTGCCATCAGAGGGGAGCCCGAGACCCAGTACTTC. Its protein product is CAIRGEPETQYF.

With regard to this clonotype: The junction departs from germline at one end; a sequencing error may be responsible. The chain combines TRBV3-1 with TRBJ2-2; 7 bases fit TRBD2. In germline, CDR1 is LGHDT, CDR2 YNNKEL (reference sequence). This CDR3 comprises 15 residues. In DNA form, the CDR3 reads TGTACCAGCAGCCAAAGTGGGAGGGCAGCCGGGGAGCTGTTTTTT. Residues: CTSSQSGRAAGELFF.

Here the CDR3 reads CASSLRSSGRARGTDTQYF. The DNA for the CDR3 is TGCGCCAGCAGCTTGAGATCTAGCGGGAGGGCCAGAGGCACAGATACGCAGTATTTT. The chain joins TRBV5-1 to TRBJ2-3; 12 bases map to TRBD2. The CDR3 has 19 residues. The germline CDR1 and CDR2 sequences are SGHRS and YFSETQ. After removal of 1 base from V and 1 base from J, the junction contained 10 bases not matched to a gene.

This clonotype has only a few counts. The chain uses TRBV5-1 and TRBJ2-3, with 9 bases matching TRBD1. The CDR3 has 16 residues. Germline-derived CDR1 and CDR2 are SGHRS and YFSETQ. V shed 4 bases and J 6 bases; nucleotides not matched to a gene: 12. CDR3 region: CASSLPGTGFSDTQYF. CDR3 nucleotides: TGCGCCAGCAGCCTCCCCGGGACAGGGTTTTCGGATACGCAGTATTTT.

In this sample, this clonotype turned up many times. V and J are TRBV11-2 and TRBJ2-3; tentative D call: TRBD2 (6 bases). The CDR3 covers 15 residues. Trimming took off 4 bases at V and 1 base at J, with 12 bases between the two ends. Looked up from germline, CDR1 is SGHAT and CDR2 is FQNNGV. Here the CDR3 reads CASSYPGTGTDTQYF. The CDR3 bases are TGTGCCAGCAGCTACCCCGGGACTGGCACAGATACGCAGTATTTT.

In this sample, this clonotype turned up a few times. The V call is TRBV20-1, the J call TRBJ2-1; D is perhaps TRBD1 or TRBD2 (5 bases each). The germline gives CDR1 DFQATT, CDR2 SNEGSKA (reference sequence). This CDR3 contains 13 residues. CDR3 in DNA: TGCAGCCCGGGGCCAATGACTTACAATGAGCAGTTCTTC. Translating it yields CSPGPMTYNEQFF.

This clonotype was seen a handful of times. This rearrangement joins TRBV7-9 to TRBJ2-2; D may be TRBD2 (6 bases). The CDR3 spans 15 residues. Per germline, CDR1 SEHNR and CDR2 FQNEAQ (reference sequence). The ends were cut back, 5 bases at V and 4 bases at J, with 14 bases in the middle. CDR3 protein: CASSPTGVITGELFF. Written as DNA, the CDR3 is TGTGCCAGCAGCCCTACGGGGGTCATCACCGGGGAGCTGTTTTTT.

The CDR3 here is CASTPGIAGGPGTQYF. CDR3 DNA: TGTGCCAGCACCCCTGGGATAGCGGGAGGGCCGGGGACCCAGTACTTC. The V call is TRBV28, the J call TRBJ2-5; 11 positions agree with TRBD2. Trimming cost V 7 bases and J 7 bases; bases outside gene matches: 14. This CDR3 contains 16 residues. Germline loops: CDR1 MDHEN, CDR2 SYDVKM.

Many counts were recorded for this clonotype. The rearrangement links TRBV3-1 to TRBJ1-6; D perhaps matches TRBD1 (6 bases). V was trimmed by 0 bases and J by 10 bases, leaving 13 bases between them. CDR1 and CDR2 (germline): LGHDT, YNNKEL (reference sequence). The CDR3 spans 15 residues. The CDR3 sequence is CASSQDWQGKSPLHF. In nucleotides, the CDR3 is TGTGCCAGCAGCCAAGATTGGCAGGGGAAATCACCCCTCCACTTT.

This clonotype occurred many times. This rearrangement joins TRBV11-1 to TRBJ1-4; D is uncertain. V shed 4 bases and J shed 7 bases, with 19 bases lying between them. The CDR3 loop spans 16 amino acids. The germline V gene has CDR1 SGHAT and CDR2 FQDESV (reference sequence). This CDR3 is CASSYGRANRREKLFF. The CDR3 DNA reads as TGTGCCAGCAGCTACGGCCGGGCAAACCGTCGTGAAAAACTGTTTTTT.

V is TRBV12-3 or TRBV12-4 and J is TRBJ1-4; 7 nucleotides match TRBD1. Trimming cost V 6 bases and J 7 bases; bases outside gene matches: 8. The CDR3 has 14 residues. DNA for the CDR3: TGTGCCAGCAGCCCGACAGGGTCTGGTGAAAAACTGTTTTTT. Translation: CASSPTGSGEKLFF.

This clonotype appeared a few times. The CDR3 loop reads CASSYSGGQGASYEQYF. CDR3 in DNA: TGTGCCAGCAGTTACTCAGGGGGGCAGGGGGCCTCCTACGAGCAGTACTTC. The V gene is TRBV6-2 or TRBV6-3, the J gene TRBJ2-7, with TRBD1 matching 8 bases. Germline-derived CDR1 and CDR2 are MNHEY and SVGEGT. With 0 bases clipped from V and 0 bases from J, the junction kept 7 bases outside the gene matches. This CDR3 comprises 17 residues.

This clonotype was counted between two and nine times. This rearrangement joins TRBV13 to TRBJ2-5; 7 nucleotides align to TRBD1. Unmatched junction bases numbered 7, after V lost 4 bases and J lost 2 bases. The CDR3 is made up of 15 amino acids. Germline V gene sequence: CDR1 PRHDT, CDR2 FYEKMQ (reference sequence). DNA for the CDR3: TGTGCCAGCAGCTCCCGGACAGGAAGGCAAGAGACCCAGTACTTC. It codes for CASSSRTGRQETQYF.

This clonotype was counted many times. The chain couples TRBV20-1 to TRBJ2-5, with TRBD1 matching over 9 bases. V lost 4 bases, J lost 4 bases, and 10 bases stayed unmatched. The germline V gene has CDR1 DFQATT and CDR2 SNEGSKA (reference sequence). The CDR3 extends over 15 amino acids. The CDR3 DNA reads as TGCAGTGCTATACCCAGGGACAGGGACCGAGAGACCCAGTACTTC. It encodes CSAIPRDRDRETQYF.

Ten or more counts support this clonotype. The chain recombines TRBV20-1 with TRBJ2-1; D may correspond to TRBD1 or TRBD2 (6 bases each). Trimming left V 5 bases short and J 8 bases short, with 19 bases between. The CDR3 runs to 14 residues. Germline-derived CDR1 and CDR2 are DFQATT and SNEGSKA (reference sequence). CDR3 region: CSAPLGGFVDEQFF. The CDR3 nucleotides are TGCAGTGCTCCACTAGGGGGGTTTGTAGATGAGCAGTTCTTC.

In this sample, this clonotype turned up many times. This chain joins TRBV6-2 or TRBV6-3 and TRBJ2-5, with D unclear. Germline loops: CDR1 MNHEY, CDR2 SVGEGT. This CDR3 has 13 amino acids. V lost 6 bases and J 0 bases, leaving 8 bases between the germline ends. The CDR3 nucleotides read TGTGCCAGCAGGTCTCTGTACCAAGAGACCCAGTACTTC. This encodes CASRSLYQETQYF.

The chain employs TRBV7-9 and TRBJ2-7, with no clear D. The CDR3 contains 14 residues. The V end was cut by 5 bases, the J end by 2 bases, with 13 bases between. Germline CDR1 is SEHNR and CDR2 is FQNEAQ (reference sequence). The CDR3, as DNA: TGTGCCAGCAGCGACGGATCTGGGGCCTACGAGCAGTACTTC. Translated: CASSDGSGAYEQYF.

Concerning this clonotype itself: With a much larger clone just one base away, this may be a read error. The DNA for the CDR3 is TGCTGTGCCGTACAGGGGCGAAACACCATATATTTT. Protein: CCAVQGRNTIYF. The rearrangement joins TRBV20-1 to TRBJ1-3; 7 bases fit TRBD1. The CDR3 totals 12 residues. The germline gives CDR1 DFQATT, CDR2 SNEGSKA (reference sequence).

The sample holds a few counts of this clonotype. V gene TRBV6-5 combines with J gene TRBJ1-5, with D perhaps matching TRBD1 (6 bases). Trimming took 2 bases from V and 3 from J, leaving 11 bases between them. Germline V CDR1 and CDR2: MNHEY, SVGAGI. This CDR3 spans 15 amino acids. DNA for the CDR3: TGTGCCAGCAGTTACCAAGAGGGGGTCAATCAGCCCCAGCATTTT. Its translation is CASSYQEGVNQPQHF.

This clonotype has at least ten counts. The chain employs TRBV6-1 and TRBJ1-3; the D is unclear. V was shortened by 6 bases and J by 4 bases, with 16 bases between the two germline ends. The CDR3 is 15 residues long. Germline V gives CDR1 MNHNS, CDR2 SASEGT. For the CDR3, the DNA is TGTGCCAGCAGCCCCCGGAGGGTGGGAGGAAACACCATATATTTT. Translation: CASSPRRVGGNTIYF.

This clonotype was picked up a small number of times. The chain links TRBV29-1 to TRBJ2-2; 10 bases are shared with TRBD2. The CDR3 is 15 amino acids. CDR1 and CDR2 (germline): SQVTM, ANQGSEA. With 4 bases clipped from V and 1 base from J, the junction kept 3 bases outside the gene matches. CDR3 region: CSVAGTSENTGELFF. The CDR3 DNA sequence: TGCAGCGTTGCGGGGACTAGCGAGAACACCGGGGAGCTGTTTTTT.

This clonotype turned up a few times. The V gene is TRBV7-9, the J gene TRBJ1-1, with 7 bases lining up with TRBD1. This CDR3 has 15 amino acids. Germline V gene sequence: CDR1 SEHNR, CDR2 FQNEAQ (reference sequence). With 5 bases clipped from V and 3 bases from J, the junction kept 9 bases outside the gene matches. CDR3 amino acids: CASSLPGTEDTEAFF. CDR3 sequence (DNA): TGTGCCAGCAGCCTACCGGGGACAGAGGACACTGAAGCTTTCTTT.

This clonotype occurred many times. This rearrangement joins TRBV28 to TRBJ2-3; D call uncertain. Germline V gene sequence: CDR1 MDHEN, CDR2 SYDVKM. Trimming took 1 base from V and 2 from J, leaving 4 bases between them. This CDR3 has 13 amino acids. For the CDR3, the DNA is TGTGCCAGCAGTTTATATGTCACAGATACGCAGTATTTT. Its protein is CASSLYVTDTQYF.

A few counts support this clonotype. The CDR3 spells CASSLSGKAYGYTF. The CDR3 bases are TGTGCCAGCAGCTTATCAGGAAAAGCCTATGGCTACACCTTC. The chain recombines TRBV7-9 with TRBJ1-2; no reliable D call. The CDR3 contains 14 residues. V was clipped by 2 bases and J by 4 bases, with 11 bases between them. CDR1 is SEHNR, CDR2 FQNEAQ, per germline (reference sequence). The full variable domain, in which reference TRBV7-9 and TRBJ1-2 provide the parts outside the CDR3, is DTGVSQNPRHKITKRGQNVTFRCDPISEHNRLYWYRQTLGQGPEFLTYFQNEAQLEKSRLLSDRFSAERPKGSFSTLEIQRTEQGDSAMYLCASSLSGKAYGYTFGSGTRLTVV.